This entry lists 29 T cell receptor beta chains sequenced from one sample in a study of cytomegalovirus exposure and HLA in healthy donors. A multiplex PCR was run with 60 Vbeta primers and 13 Jbeta primers. The table came from immunoSEQ multiplex PCR; TCRdb's copy has only in-frame clones and leaves some out. The sample lists 200,000 to 250,000 clones, around 77% seen once, with less than 3.5% in the top ten. Source material: PBMCs. The receptors derive from a woman aged 25 to 45 in good health and CMV-seronegative.

The chain combines TRBV28 with TRBJ2-1, with 7 bases identical to TRBD2. V lost 5 bases to trimming and J lost 7 bases; unmatched junction nucleotides: 11. CDR1 is MDHEN, CDR2 SYDVKM, per germline. This CDR3 has 15 residues. The CDR3 loop reads CASSVLAAPENEQFF. The CDR3, as DNA: TGTGCCAGCAGTGTGCTAGCGGCCCCTGAAAATGAGCAGTTCTTC.

The genes are TRBV5-1 and TRBJ2-5, with D maybe TRBD1 (6 bases). CDR1 is SGHRS and CDR2 is YFSETQ in the germline V gene. Trimming left V 0 bases short and J 4 bases short, with 10 bases between. CDR3 length equals 14 residues. CDR3 region: CASSLGTVRETQYF. The CDR3 DNA sequence: TGCGCCAGCAGCTTGGGGACAGTCAGAGAGACCCAGTACTTC.

V usage is TRBV13 and J usage is TRBJ1-4; the D is unclear. V lost 4 bases and J 4 bases, leaving 10 bases between the germline ends. The CDR3 spans 14 residues. CDR1 and CDR2 from the germline V gene are PRHDT and FYEKMQ (reference sequence). The CDR3 sequence is CASSSRHNNEKLFF. The CDR3 coding sequence is TGTGCCAGCAGCTCCAGACACAATAATGAAAAACTGTTTTTT.

The chain carries TRBV19 and TRBJ2-7, with TRBD2 identical over 7 bases. The germline gives CDR1 LNHDA, CDR2 SQIVND (reference sequence). The CDR3 has 12 amino acids. Trimming removed 4 bases from V and 4 bases from J; junction bases left unmatched: 1. CDR3 region: CASSSGRYEQYF. The CDR3 region has the DNA TGTGCCAGTAGTAGCGGGAGATACGAGCAGTACTTC.

As concerns this clone: No conserved phenylalanine or tryptophan ends this CDR3, so it is likely a read error. Because the CDR3's place on the DNA is in doubt, the DNA is left out and the CDR3 is given as listed by TCRdb. CDR3 protein: CASSDPDRGYL. The chain uses TRBV6-4 and TRBJ1-5; the table's TRBD1 call for D was not verified on the DNA. The CDR3 spans 11 amino acids, including both terminal residues. The germline gives CDR1 MRHNA, CDR2 SNTAGT.

J is TRBJ2-6 and V is TRBV27; D might be TRBD1 (7 bases). CDR1 and CDR2 (germline): MNHEY, SMNVEV (reference sequence). The germline V and J ends were trimmed by 4 bases and 4 bases, with 14 bases remaining between them. The CDR3 consists of 16 residues. In DNA, the CDR3 is TGTGCCAGCAGTTGGTCAGGGGGGTCCGGGGCCAACGTCCTGACTTTC. As protein: CASSWSGGSGANVLTF.

The CDR3 here is CASSQEQGASGNTIYF. CDR3 DNA sequence: TGTGCCAGCAGCCAAGAACAGGGGGCCTCTGGAAACACCATATATTTT. V gene TRBV4-2 combines with J gene TRBJ1-3; 9 nucleotides align to TRBD1. CDR1 and CDR2 from the germline V gene are LGHNA and YNFKEQ. V dropped 0 bases and J dropped 0; count of bases not matched to a gene: 0. The CDR3 loop spans 16 amino acids.

The count of this clone is one. J is TRBJ2-7 and V is TRBV4-2, with 11 nucleotides matching TRBD2. The CDR3 extends over 16 amino acids. The germline V gene has CDR1 LGHNA and CDR2 YNFKEQ. The ends lost 1 base at V and 7 bases at J; junction bases unmatched: 9. CDR3 DNA: TGTGCCAGCAGCCAAGTACTAGCGGGAGATTCGCGGGAGCAGTACTTC. Residues: CASSQVLAGDSREQYF.

This clone has only a few counts. The V gene is TRBV5-8, the J gene TRBJ2-7; D might be TRBD1 (5 bases). This CDR3 has 13 amino acids. Germline loops: CDR1 SGHTS, CDR2 YDEGEE. Trimming left V 0 bases short and J 3 bases short, with 7 bases between. DNA of the CDR3: TGTGCCAGCAGCTTGGAAGACAGCTACGAGCAGTACTTC. It yields the protein CASSLEDSYEQYF.

The CDR3 DNA reads TGCAGCGCGGGACAGGGGGTTTACGAGCAGTACTTC. This gives the protein CSAGQGVYEQYF. The chain recombines TRBV29-1 with TRBJ2-7, with 11 bases matching TRBD1. V was clipped by 7 bases and J by 4 bases; unmatched bases: 3. Germline loops: CDR1 SQVTM, CDR2 ANQGSEA. CDR3 size: 12 residues.

The rearrangement joins TRBV11-2 to TRBJ2-3; D unresolved. With 3 bases removed from V and 0 bases from J, the gap between germline ends came to 10 bases. Per the germline V gene, CDR1 is SGHAT and CDR2 is FQNNGV. CDR3 length equals 15 residues. The CDR3 protein is CASSLRLTSTDTQYF. The CDR3 DNA is TGTGCCAGCAGCTTGAGGCTTACTAGCACAGATACGCAGTATTTT.

This chain uses TRBV4-1 with TRBJ1-5, with D unclear. Between the trimmed V and J ends, which lost 0 bases and 1 base, there was a span of 4 bases. The CDR3 covers 14 residues. Germline CDR1 and CDR2: MGHRA and YSYEKL. Here the CDR3 reads CASSQEGSNQPQHF. In nucleotides, the CDR3 is TGCGCCAGCAGCCAAGAGGGCAGCAATCAGCCCCAGCATTTT.

This chain connects TRBV7-9 to TRBJ2-2, with TRBD1 identical over 8 bases. Per germline, CDR1 SEHNR and CDR2 FQNEAQ (reference sequence). The CDR3 covers 16 residues. Trimming cost V 2 bases and J 7 bases; bases outside gene matches: 9. The CDR3 coding sequence is TGTGCCAGCAGCTTATCAAGGGACAGGCGCCTCGGGGAGCTGTTTTTT. This encodes CASSLSRDRRLGELFF. Variable domain in full (rest from reference TRBV7-9 and TRBJ2-2): DTGVSQNPRHKITKRGQNVTFRCDPISEHNRLYWYRQTLGQGPEFLTYFQNEAQLEKSRLLSDRFSAERPKGSFSTLEIQRTEQGDSAMYLCASSLSRDRRLGELFFGEGSRLTVL.

CDR3 in DNA: TGTGCCAGCTCACATAGCGGGAGTGACCACAATGAGCAGTTCTTC. Amino acid sequence: CASSHSGSDHNEQFF. The genes are TRBV18 and TRBJ2-1; 9 positions agree with TRBD2. The junction had 6 bases not matched to a gene; V was cut back by 4 bases and J by 5 bases. The CDR3 extends over 15 amino acids. The germline V gene encodes CDR1 KGHSH and CDR2 LQKENI.

The chain carries TRBV18 and TRBJ1-4, with D tentatively TRBD1 (6 bases). The V end was cut by 4 bases, the J end by 0 bases, with 12 bases between. Looked up from germline, CDR1 is KGHSH and CDR2 is LQKENI. This CDR3 spans 16 amino acids. The CDR3 nucleotides read TGTGCCAGCTCACGAACCACAGGGCCAACTAATGAAAAACTGTTTTTT. It specifies CASSRTTGPTNEKLFF.

The rearrangement links TRBV12-5 to TRBJ1-2; TRBD1 matches at 7 bases. Germline V gene sequence: CDR1 LGHNT, CDR2 FRNRAP. The trim removed 5 bases at V and 4 bases at J, leaving 4 bases unmatched. The CDR3 runs to 13 residues. The CDR3 DNA sequence: TGTGCTAGTGGTAAACGGGACAGCTATGGCTACACCTTC. Residues: CASGKRDSYGYTF.

The V and J genes are TRBV18 and TRBJ2-7; 8 bases fit TRBD1. The V gene end was trimmed by 3 bases and the J gene end by 5 bases; junction bases not matched to a gene: 6. Germline V lookup: CDR1 KGHSH, CDR2 LQKENI. The CDR3 has 14 amino acids. CDR3 nucleotides: TGTGCCAGCTCACCTGTCGACAGGGGCCACGAGCAGTACTTC. It specifies CASSPVDRGHEQYF.

CDR3 loop: CASSPDRNPQPQHF. DNA of the CDR3: TGTGCCAGCAGCCCCGACAGGAATCCCCAGCCCCAGCATTTT. The chain couples TRBV7-2 to TRBJ1-5; D perhaps matches TRBD1 (6 bases). V lost 5 bases, J lost 7 bases, and 15 bases lay in between. Germline CDR1 reads SGHTA; CDR2 reads FQGNSA. The CDR3 is 14 residues long. Filled out from reference TRBV7-2 and TRBJ1-5, the complete variable domain reads GAGVSQSPSNKVTEKGKDVELRCDPISGHTALYWYRQSLGQGLEFLIYFQGNSAPDKSGLPSDRFSAERTGGSVSTLTIQRTQQEDSAVYLCASSPDRNPQPQHFGDGTRLSIL.

The chain carries TRBV5-5 and TRBJ1-1, with D maybe TRBD1 (5 bases). CDR1 is SGHKS and CDR2 is YYEKEE in the germline V gene (reference sequence). The CDR3 sequence is 13 residues long. Deletions cut 4 bases from V and 8 bases from J, with 15 bases between. The CDR3 DNA follows: TGTGCCAGCAGCCTGGGGGGGGTTGTGGAAGCTTTCTTT. Protein: CASSLGGVVEAFF. The entire variable domain, with the rest obtained from reference TRBV5-5 and TRBJ1-1, is as follows: DAGVTQSPTHLIKTRGQQVTLRCSPISGHKSVSWYQQVLGQGPQFIFQYYEKEERGRGNFPDRFSARQFPNYSSELNVNALLLGDSALYLCASSLGGVVEAFFGQGTRLTVV.

This rearrangement joins TRBV5-6 to TRBJ1-2; 7 nucleotides align to TRBD1. The CDR3 consists of 15 residues. CDR1 SGHDT and CDR2 YYEEEE come from the germline V gene. With 4 bases clipped from V and 3 bases from J, the junction kept 9 bases outside the gene matches. The CDR3 loop is CASSKTGVGDYGYTF. The CDR3 nucleotides read TGTGCCAGCAGCAAAACAGGGGTTGGGGACTATGGCTACACCTTC.

V gene TRBV5-8 combines with J gene TRBJ2-7; a possible D gene is TRBD1 (6 bases). The V gene's germline CDR1 is SGHTS and CDR2 YDEGEE. With 4 bases removed from V and 2 bases from J, the gap between germline ends came to 19 bases. The CDR3 covers 16 residues. Here the CDR3 DNA reads TGTGCCAGCAGCCTAAAACGACAGGTTCAGGCCTACGAGCAGTACTTC. Translated: CASSLKRQVQAYEQYF.

The chain employs TRBV6-6 and TRBJ1-5; possibly TRBD1 for D (6 bases). In germline, CDR1 is MNHNY, CDR2 SVGAGI (reference sequence). The CDR3 is 16 amino acids. V was pared by 3 bases and J by 1 base, with 13 bases between. The CDR3 region is CASSYTQGSSNQPQHF. DNA for the CDR3: TGTGCCAGCAGTTATACCCAGGGGTCGAGCAATCAGCCCCAGCATTTT.

The J gene is TRBJ1-1, the V gene TRBV19, with a possible D match to TRBD1 (6 bases). This CDR3 region has 17 residues. Germline values: CDR1 LNHDA, CDR2 SQIVND (reference sequence). Trimming removed 2 bases from V and 4 bases from J, with 20 bases in between. CDR3 nucleotide sequence: TGTGCCAGTAGTATACCCGCATACAGGGCTCGCGTCACTGAAGCTTTCTTT. Protein sequence: CASSIPAYRARVTEAFF. Full variable domain (outside the CDR3, taken from reference TRBV19 and TRBJ1-1): DGGITQSPKYLFRKEGQNVTLSCEQNLNHDAMYWYRQDPGQGLRLIYYSQIVNDFQKGDIAEGYSVSREKKESFPLTVTSAQKNPTAFYLCASSIPAYRARVTEAFFGQGTRLTVV.

The CDR3 bases are TGTGCCAGCAGCTTAGGATTTCGAGGACTAGCCTACGAGCAGTACTTC. This codes for CASSLGFRGLAYEQYF. The V and J genes are TRBV7-9 and TRBJ2-7, with 7 bases lining up with TRBD2. V dropped 1 base and J dropped 2; count of bases not matched to a gene: 8. Germline V CDR1 and CDR2: SEHNR, FQNEAQ (reference sequence). The CDR3 has 16 amino acids. Looking up the rest from reference TRBV7-9 and TRBJ2-7 gives the full variable domain: DTGVSQNPRHKITKRGQNVTFRCDPISEHNRLYWYRQTLGQGPEFLTYFQNEAQLEKSRLLSDRFSAERPKGSFSTLEIQRTEQGDSAMYLCASSLGFRGLAYEQYFGPGTRLTVT.

Concerning this clone: The junction and the germline gene differ at one end; a read error may be behind it. This chain uses TRBV15 with TRBJ1-2; D may be TRBD1 (6 bases). Germline CDR1 reads LNHNV; CDR2 reads YYDKDF (reference sequence). The CDR3 runs to 15 residues. The CDR3 DNA reads as TGTGCCACCAGCAGAGATCGAATTTGGGGGCATGGCTACCCCTTC. Protein sequence: CATSRDRIWGHGYPF.

Only a few counts were recorded for this clone. The V and J genes are TRBV28 and TRBJ2-5, with 9 bases that match TRBD2. This CDR3 region has 14 residues. Trimming cost V 4 bases and J 5 bases; bases outside gene matches: 5. The germline V gene encodes CDR1 MDHEN and CDR2 SYDVKM. The CDR3 DNA reads TGTGCCAGCAGTTCGTTAGCGGGAGAGGAGACCCAGTACTTC. Amino acid sequence: CASSSLAGEETQYF.

This sequence joins TRBV5-1 and TRBJ2-1; no clear D gene. V was trimmed by 2 bases and J by 2 bases, leaving 8 bases between them. The CDR3 totals 14 residues. The V gene's germline CDR1 is SGHRS and CDR2 YFSETQ. The CDR3 loop is CASSFQETYNEQFF. CDR3 bases: TGCGCCAGCAGCTTCCAGGAAACCTACAATGAGCAGTTCTTC.

This chain joins TRBV7-9 and TRBJ2-5; weak D call: TRBD2 (7 bases). The CDR3 consists of 15 residues. Germline V lookup: CDR1 SEHNR, CDR2 FQNEAQ (reference sequence). Trimming took off 1 base at V and 5 bases at J, with 14 bases between the two ends. The CDR3 sequence: CASSLVRGARETQYF. The CDR3 nucleotides read TGTGCCAGCAGCTTAGTCCGGGGGGCGAGGGAGACCCAGTACTTC.

This chain joins TRBV6-1 and TRBJ2-2; unclear D gene. Trimming stripped 4 bases from V and 1 base from J, with 4 bases between. The CDR3 totals 13 residues. CDR1 is MNHNS, CDR2 SASEGT, per germline. The CDR3 DNA is TGTGCCAGCAGTGGCGTGAACACCGGGGAGCTGTTTTTT. Its protein product is CASSGVNTGELFF.